This T cell receptor beta chain was found in a study of blood T cell repertoires in COVID-19. This clone was seen more than once but under ten times. In the source study's methods: The authors estimated nucleated cell counts from reference gene primer amplification. The repertoire was sequenced with immunoSEQ multiplex PCR; TCRdb's copy has only in-frame clones and lacks some. V and J calls and clone size are given by that table; D and trimming were obtained from the DNA. The sample has some 350,000 clones, around 90% seen once. CDR1 LNHDA and CDR2 SQIVND come from the germline V gene (reference sequence). The CDR3 is 15 amino acids. The junction had 9 bases not matched to a gene; V was cut back by 5 bases and J by 4 bases.

The origin of this receptor is a woman aged 30 to 39 with COVID-19, enrolled during active disease. Sequenced: peripheral blood. The chain combines TRBV19 with TRBJ1-1, with 8 positions matching TRBD1. The CDR3 here is CASSPNRGSSTEAFF. The DNA of the CDR3 is TGTGCCAGTAGTCCAAACAGGGGGTCGTCCACTGAAGCTTTCTTT.